Listed below are T cell receptor beta chains from one sample, sequenced in a study of neurological immune-mediated disorders. One entry per CDR3 protein, called by TCRdb with MiXCR from the 5' RACE reads. The repertoire holds nearly 30,000 distinct CDR3 sequences, with roughly an eighth as singletons. Sequencing input: PBMCs. The receptors here all came from a woman in her fifties or sixties in good health. CDR3s include the opening cysteine and the closing phenylalanine or tryptophan. Fields, in order: D gene, V gene, J gene, clone size, CDR3 length, CDR3 protein, CDR3 DNA. D genes are given only for firm matches. Only some rows state a clone size, as once, few, many or a class for expanded clones.

TRBD1,TRBV20-1,TRBJ1-2,many,13,CSAREDRGSGYTF,TGCAGTGCTAGAGAGGACAGGGGTAGTGGCTACACCTTC
TRBD1,TRBV5-1,TRBJ1-2,many,14,CASSPQGGEDGYTF,TGCGCCAGCAGCCCACAGGGGGGGGAGGATGGCTACACCTTC
NA,TRBV12-3/TRBV12-4,TRBJ1-6,many,14,CASNLGRENSPLHF,TGTGCCAGCAACCTGGGACGGGAAAATTCACCCCTCCACTTT
NA,TRBV7-2,TRBJ1-5,many,14,CASSPQSSNQPQHF,TGTGCCAGCAGCCCTCAGTCCAGCAATCAGCCCCAGCATTTT
TRBD1,TRBV20-1,TRBJ1-2,many,12,CSVDREETGYTF,TGCAGTGTGGACAGGGAAGAAACTGGCTACACCTTC
NA,TRBV5-6,TRBJ2-7,many,15,CASSLGRGNSYEQYF,TGTGCCAGCAGCCTGGGACGGGGCAACTCCTACGAGCAGTACTTC
NA,TRBV7-2,TRBJ2-2,many,15,CASSPQTDNTGELFF,TGTGCCAGCAGCCCGCAGACAGACAACACCGGGGAGCTGTTTTTT
NA,TRBV29-1,TRBJ1-1,many,14,CSVEDPQAGTEAFF,TGCAGCGTTGAAGATCCGCAGGCGGGGACTGAAGCTTTCTTT
NA,TRBV5-1,TRBJ2-7,many,13,CASSEPGQREQYF,TGCGCCAGCAGCGAACCGGGACAACGGGAGCAGTACTTC
TRBD1,TRBV20-1,TRBJ2-7,many,15,CSASARTGGQYEQYF,TGCAGTGCTAGTGCCCGGACAGGGGGTCAGTACGAGCAGTACTTC
NA,TRBV3-1,TRBJ2-3,many,14,CASSQVQGADTQYF,TGTGCCAGCAGCCAAGTGCAGGGCGCAGATACGCAGTATTTT
NA,TRBV7-9,TRBJ2-2,NA,14,CASSLDPFVGELFF,TGTGCCAGCAGTTTGGACCCGTTCGTGGGGGAGCTGTTTTTT
NA,TRBV6-2/TRBV6-3,TRBJ2-5,NA,14,CASTKWGLGDTQYF,TGTGCCAGCACCAAGTGGGGGTTGGGCGATACCCAGTACTTC
TRBD1,TRBV6-2/TRBV6-3,TRBJ2-7,many,16,CASSYRSGTGGFEQYF,TGTGCCAGCAGTTACAGATCCGGGACAGGGGGCTTCGAGCAGTACTTC
TRBD2,TRBV12-3/TRBV12-4,TRBJ2-3,many,16,CASSPRTSGRTDTQYF,TGTGCCAGCAGTCCGCGGACTAGCGGGAGGACAGATACGCAGTATTTT
TRBD2,TRBV5-1,TRBJ2-1,many,14,CASAILAGENEQFF,TGCGCCAGCGCGATCTTAGCGGGAGAAAATGAGCAGTTCTTC
TRBD2,TRBV14,TRBJ2-3,many,16,CASSLLAGPATDTQYF,TGTGCCAGCAGCCTGCTAGCGGGTCCTGCCACAGATACGCAGTATTTT
NA,TRBV12-3/TRBV12-4,TRBJ1-5,many,14,CASSTRGGDQPQHF,TGTGCCAGCAGTACCCGGGGGGGGGATCAGCCCCAGCATTTT
NA,TRBV14,TRBJ2-7,medium-sized,14,CASSQDLKGGEQYF,TGTGCCAGCAGCCAAGATCTGAAGGGGGGAGAGCAGTACTTC
TRBD2,TRBV5-5,TRBJ2-1,many,15,CASARTSGGRNEQFF,TGTGCCAGCGCACGTACTAGCGGGGGGCGGAATGAGCAGTTCTTC
NA,TRBV20-1,TRBJ1-1,many,12,CSARDGNTEAFF,TGCAGTGCTAGAGACGGTAACACTGAAGCTTTCTTT
NA,TRBV7-6,TRBJ1-1,many,12,CASSLAGTEAFF,TGTGCCAGCAGCTTAGCCGGCACTGAAGCTTTCTTT
TRBD1,TRBV5-1,TRBJ2-7,many,15,CASRDNRGNPYEQYF,TGCGCCAGCAGGGACAACAGGGGGAACCCCTACGAGCAGTACTTC
NA,TRBV18,TRBJ2-5,many,16,CASSLQAGGFQETQYF,TGTGCCAGCTCACTTCAGGCTGGGGGGTTCCAAGAGACCCAGTACTTC
NA,TRBV3-2,TRBJ1-5,many,20,CASSQEGDGVRPLSNQPQHF,TGTGCCAGCAGCCAAGAGGGGGACGGAGTCCGCCCTCTGTCCAATCAGCCCCAGCATTTT
TRBD1,TRBV5-1,TRBJ2-1,many,15,CASSLVGQGYNEQFF,TGCGCCAGCAGCTTGGTGGGACAGGGTTACAATGAGCAGTTCTTC
NA,TRBV7-2,TRBJ2-1,many,20,CASSPGLSAATSGLYNEQFF,TGTGCCAGCAGCCCGGGGTTGTCCGCTGCCACTTCGGGACTTTACAATGAGCAGTTCTTC
NA,TRBV7-9,TRBJ1-2,NA,14,CASSQQGWPYGYTF,TGTGCCAGCAGCCAGCAGGGGTGGCCCTATGGCTACACCTTC
NA,TRBV7-2,TRBJ1-2,many,16,CASSSRVGLDHYGYTF,TGTGCCAGCAGCTCCCGGGTAGGGCTTGATCACTATGGCTACACCTTC